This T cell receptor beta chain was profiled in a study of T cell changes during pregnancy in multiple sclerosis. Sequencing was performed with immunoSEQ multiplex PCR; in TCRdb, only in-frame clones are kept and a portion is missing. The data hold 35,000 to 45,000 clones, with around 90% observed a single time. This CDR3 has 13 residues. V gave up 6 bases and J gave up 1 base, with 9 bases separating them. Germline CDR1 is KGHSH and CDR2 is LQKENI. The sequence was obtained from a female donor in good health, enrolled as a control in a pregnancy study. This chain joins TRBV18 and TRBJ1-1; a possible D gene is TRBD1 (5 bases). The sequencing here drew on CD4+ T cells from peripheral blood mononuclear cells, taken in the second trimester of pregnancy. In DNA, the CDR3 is TGTGCCAGCTCTTTGGACACGAACACTGAAGCTTTCTTT. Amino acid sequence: CASSLDTNTEAFF. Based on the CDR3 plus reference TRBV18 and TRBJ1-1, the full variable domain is NAGVMQNPRHLVRRRGQEARLRCSPMKGHSHVYWYRQLPEEGLKFMVYLQKENIIDESGMPKERFSAEFPKEGPSILRIQQVVRGDSAAYFCASSLDTNTEAFFGQGTRLTVV.